A selection of T cell receptor beta chains follows, all from one sample in a study of shared clonotypes between healthy human individuals. Sequenced by immunoSEQ multiplex PCR; TCRdb stores in-frame clones only, minus some. Among around 700,000 clones listed, around 72% were seen once. Sequencing was carried out using memory CD4+ T cells sorted from blood. All receptors derive from a woman under 40 in good health. CDR3s include the opening cysteine and the closing phenylalanine or tryptophan. D genes are given only for firm matches. Part of the rows lack a size; the others show once, few, many or a class for expanded clones.

d_gene,abundance,v_gene,j_gene,CDR3aa,CDR3nt
-,-,TRBV19,TRBJ1-5,CASSMRDTNQPQHF,TGTGCCAGTAGTATGAGGGACACCAATCAGCCCCAGCATTTT
-,-,TRBV25-1,TRBJ1-5,CASSDSGPYSNQPQHF,TGTGCCAGCAGTGATAGTGGCCCGTATAGCAATCAGCCCCAGCATTTT
-,-,TRBV6-5,TRBJ2-7,CASSYPGATRYEQYF,TGTGCCAGCAGTTACCCGGGGGCGACGCGCTACGAGCAGTACTTC
-,-,TRBV7-2,TRBJ2-2,CASSLDRHSTGELFF,TGTGCCAGCAGCTTAGATCGGCATAGCACCGGGGAGCTGTTTTTT
TRBD2,few,TRBV5-1,TRBJ2-7,CASSLPSGNVYEQYF,TGCGCCAGCAGCTTGCCTAGCGGGAACGTTTACGAGCAGTACTTC
-,-,TRBV19,TRBJ1-5,CASSSQARQPQHF,TGTGCCAGTAGTAGTCAGGCTCGTCAGCCCCAGCATTTT
TRBD1,-,TRBV7-8,TRBJ1-2,CATQTGTGFGYTF,TGTGCCACTCAAACCGGGACAGGGTTTGGCTACACCTTC
-,-,TRBV2,TRBJ1-2,CASSEALPGVGYTF,TGTGCCAGCAGTGAAGCGCTTCCAGGGGTAGGCTACACCTTC
-,many,TRBV2,TRBJ2-7,CASRPSGAWPYEQYF,TGTGCCAGCAGACCCTCGGGGGCCTGGCCGTACGAGCAGTACTTC
-,once,TRBV6-5,TRBJ2-7,CASSYSYSSYEQYF,TGTGCCAGCAGTTACTCGTACAGTTCCTACGAGCAGTACTTC
-,-,TRBV5-6,TRBJ1-5,CASTAGGEYQPQHF,TGTGCCAGCACCGCGGGGGGGGAGTATCAGCCCCAGCATTTT
TRBD2,-,TRBV5-1,TRBJ2-5,CASSREGDGTQYF,TGCGCCAGCTCGCGGGAGGGCGACGGGACCCAGTACTTC
-,-,TRBV20-1,TRBJ1-1,CSPELDVGAFF,TGCAGTCCGGAGTTGGACGTGGGAGCTTTCTTT
-,-,TRBV28,TRBJ2-7,CASSFVDSSYEQYF,TGTGCCAGCAGTTTTGTGGACAGCTCCTACGAGCAGTACTTC
-,-,TRBV10-3,TRBJ2-7,CAISELTRSNEQYF,TGTGCCATCAGTGAGCTCACTCGTAGCAACGAGCAGTACTTC
-,few,TRBV5-4,TRBJ1-2,CASSLEDLRGYTF,TGTGCCAGCAGCTTGGAGGACCTCCGGGGCTACACCTTC
TRBD1,-,TRBV16,TRBJ2-7,CASSQEPGQGFDEQYF,TGTGCCAGCAGCCAGGAGCCGGGACAGGGGTTCGACGAGCAGTACTTC
-,-,TRBV4-1,TRBJ2-2,CASSQPKDSSNTGELFF,TGCGCCAGCAGCCAACCTAAGGACAGCTCGAACACCGGGGAGCTGTTTTTT
TRBD2,-,TRBV14,TRBJ2-7,CASSQLIRGGEPEQYF,TGTGCCAGCAGCCAATTAATTCGGGGAGGGGAGCCCGAGCAGTACTTC
-,once,TRBV7-6,TRBJ2-2,CASSSVRSNTGELFF,TGTGCCAGCAGCTCAGTCCGGTCGAACACCGGGGAGCTGTTTTTT
TRBD1,-,TRBV7-9,TRBJ1-1,CASRPGQGRTEAFF,TGTGCCAGCAGGCCGGGACAGGGTCGGACTGAAGCTTTCTTT
-,-,TRBV19,TRBJ1-5,CASSPLGSNQPQHF,TGTGCCAGTAGCCCGCTCGGGAGCAATCAGCCCCAGCATTTT
-,-,TRBV7-6,TRBJ2-1,CASSPLLGEQFF,TGTGCCAGCAGCCCCCTCCTCGGTGAGCAGTTCTTC
-,-,TRBV7-9,TRBJ2-2,CASSQVADTGELFF,TGTGCCAGCAGCCAGGTAGCAGATACCGGGGAGCTGTTTTTT
-,-,TRBV18,TRBJ2-7,CASSPNPTGLEAYEQYF,TGTGCCAGCTCACCCAATCCCACGGGGCTAGAGGCCTACGAGCAGTACTTC
-,-,TRBV11-2,TRBJ1-3,CASSPGQAVRDTIYF,TGTGCCAGCAGCCCCGGGCAGGCGGTTCGGGACACCATATATTTT